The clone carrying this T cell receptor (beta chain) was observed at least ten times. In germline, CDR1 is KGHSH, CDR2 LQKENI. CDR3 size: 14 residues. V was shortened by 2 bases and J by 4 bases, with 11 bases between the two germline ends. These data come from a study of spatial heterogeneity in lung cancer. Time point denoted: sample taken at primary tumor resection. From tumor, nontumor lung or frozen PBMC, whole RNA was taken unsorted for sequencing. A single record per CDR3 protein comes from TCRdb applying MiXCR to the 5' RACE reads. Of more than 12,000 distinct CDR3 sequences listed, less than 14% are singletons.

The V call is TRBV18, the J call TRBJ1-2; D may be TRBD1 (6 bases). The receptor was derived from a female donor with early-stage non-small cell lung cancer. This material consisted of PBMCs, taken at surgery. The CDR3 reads CASSPSGVGYGYTF. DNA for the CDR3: TGTGCCAGCTCACCATCAGGGGTGGGCTATGGCTACACCTTC.